These 9 T cell receptor beta chains share one sample of origin, sequenced in a study of identical twins. TCRdb recomputed calls from the 5' RACE reads with MiXCR, one row per CDR3 protein. The sample shows about 100,000 distinct CDR3 sequences, just under 6% of them seen only once. Sequenced input: memory T cells sorted from blood. These receptors were obtained from a woman aged 50 to 60 in good health.

The chain uses TRBV18 and TRBJ2-5, with D uncertain. Germline V CDR1 and CDR2: KGHSH, LQKENI. The CDR3 runs to 13 residues. V was pared by 4 bases and J by 4 bases, with 10 bases between. The CDR3 region is CASSLNNRETQYF. CDR3 nucleotide sequence: TGTGCCAGCTCACTCAACAATCGAGAGACCCAGTACTTC.

At least ten counts were recorded for this clonotype. The gene calls are TRBV24-1 and TRBJ2-4, with unresolved D. V was clipped by 8 bases and J by 3 bases, with 7 bases between them. The CDR3 extends over 12 amino acids. Germline V gene sequence: CDR1 KGHDR, CDR2 SFDVKD. CDR3 region: CATTDNKNIQYF. The CDR3 bases are TGTGCCACCACCGACAACAAAAACATTCAGTACTTC.

This clonotype was recorded many times. The rearrangement uses TRBV12-3 or TRBV12-4 and TRBJ1-4, with TRBD1 matching over 11 bases. Unmatched junction bases numbered 7, after V lost 5 bases and J lost 8 bases. The CDR3 is 15 residues long. CDR3 sequence (DNA): TGTGCCAGCAGTATCGGACAGGGGGCGCGGGAAAAACTGTTTTTT. Protein: CASSIGQGAREKLFF.

This clonotype has at least ten counts. V and J are TRBV12-3 or TRBV12-4 and TRBJ2-7; 9 nucleotides agree with TRBD1. The junction had 11 bases not matched to a gene; V was cut back by 6 bases and J by 5 bases. The CDR3 consists of 15 residues. CDR3 protein: CASSQNRGQVNEQYF. In nucleotides, the CDR3 is TGTGCCAGCAGCCAAAACAGGGGGCAGGTGAACGAGCAGTACTTC.

In its sample, this clonotype was seen many times. The genes are TRBV30 and TRBJ2-1; D is unresolved. The ends were cut back, 3 bases at V and 13 bases at J, with 16 bases in the middle. The CDR3 is made up of 12 amino acids. Germline V gene data show CDR1 as GTSNPN and CDR2 as SVGIG (reference sequence). Written as DNA, the CDR3 is TGTGCCTGGAGAACCGGGCCACATCTCCAGTTCTTC. Translation gives CAWRTGPHLQFF.

This clonotype was observed a few times. The V and J genes are TRBV29-1 and TRBJ1-2; weak D call: TRBD1 (5 bases). This CDR3 is built from 13 residues. V was clipped by 4 bases and J by 8 bases, with 17 bases between them. The V gene's germline CDR1 is SQVTM and CDR2 ANQGSEA. CDR3 sequence (DNA): TGCAGCGTTGGTCGTGGGGCTCAGGAGGGCTACACCTTC. As protein: CSVGRGAQEGYTF.

This clonotype was seen ten or more times. The chain has TRBV5-1 and TRBJ2-3, with 12 nucleotides matching TRBD1. From germline, CDR1 is SGHRS and CDR2 YFSETQ. The junction had 10 bases not matched to a gene; V was cut back by 6 bases and J by 5 bases. The CDR3 has 16 residues. The CDR3 reads CASTTQGQGAGDTQYF. Written as DNA, the CDR3 is TGCGCCAGCACCACTCAGGGACAGGGGGCGGGAGATACGCAGTATTTT.

This clonotype turned up a few times. This chain links TRBV5-6 with TRBJ1-2; possibly TRBD1 for D (5 bases). The V and J ends lost 2 bases and 0 bases respectively, with 11 bases between them. This CDR3 has 15 amino acids. In germline, CDR1 is SGHDT, CDR2 YYEEEE. CDR3 nucleotide sequence: TGTGCCAGCAGCTTAACAGGACCAGCTAACTATGGCTACACCTTC. As protein: CASSLTGPANYGYTF.

In the case of this clonotype: An end of the junction differs from the germline gene, which may be a read error. The chain combines TRBV2 with TRBJ1-2; D ambiguous. The CDR3 loop spans 12 amino acids. Germline CDR1 is SNHLY and CDR2 is FYNNEI. CDR3 loop: CVSSRPNYGYTF. The CDR3 DNA sequence: TGTGTCAGCAGTCGCCCTAACTATGGCTACACCTTC.